This T cell receptor (beta chain) appears in the sequencing data of a study of blood T cell repertoires in COVID-19. About the study: Sites in the United States, Italy and Spain provided acute and convalescent COVID-19 samples. The cDNA or gDNA used as material had been derived from T cells, B-cell-depleted T cells, or PBMCs.

There are 14 residues in the CDR3. V shed 8 bases, J shed 3 bases, and the junction held 8 bases outside the gene matches. From germline, CDR1 is WSHSY and CDR2 SAAADI. Profiling relied on immunoSEQ multiplex PCR, and the TCRdb table lists in-frame clones only, not all of them. The data show about 73,000 clones, over 80% seen once. The V gene is TRBV10-2, the J gene TRBJ2-7; 9 nucleotides line up with TRBD1. Sequencing used peripheral blood. The TCR sequence derives from an older man with active or convalescent COVID-19. The CDR3 sequence: CASSGTGRSYEQYF. The CDR3 DNA reads TGCGCCAGCTCCGGGACAGGGAGAAGCTACGAGCAGTACTTC.